Listed below are T cell receptor beta chains from one sample, sequenced in a study of T cell changes during pregnancy in multiple sclerosis. Sequencing used immunoSEQ multiplex PCR; TCRdb keeps in-frame clones, though not all of them. The sample has more than 55,000 clones, 90% to 95% seen once. The specimen comprised peripheral blood, sampled in the third trimester of pregnancy. The receptor source for this set is a female donor with multiple sclerosis, enrolled in a pregnancy study. The CDR3 runs from the conserved cysteine through the conserved F or W. Fields, in order: J gene, V gene, D gene, CDR3 protein. A D gene is named only where the DNA matches it firmly.

TRBJ1-1 | TRBV6-1 | TRBD1 | CASKDRVGTEAFF
TRBJ1-5 | TRBV19 | . | CASSILRERQPQHF
TRBJ1-1 | TRBV19 | . | CASRNRALTEAFF
TRBJ2-5 | TRBV19 | . | CASSPRAGHLQETQYF
TRBJ2-7 | TRBV19 | TRBD2 | CASSIDPGLAGVEQYF
TRBJ2-5 | TRBV4-1 | . | CASSHRGGGGLETQYF
TRBJ1-1 | TRBV4-3 | TRBD1 | CASSQVTGGPAMNTEAFF
TRBJ2-3 | TRBV7-2 | TRBD2 | CASSLGLAGGVRFTDTQYF
TRBJ1-5 | TRBV10-2 | . | CASSASDSNQPQHF
TRBJ2-7 | TRBV7-9 | . | CASSPGLVGSYEQYF
TRBJ2-1 | TRBV18 | . | CASSPGTNNEQFF
TRBJ2-1 | TRBV5-1 | TRBD2 | CASSRRLAGEFSSYNEQFF
TRBJ2-7 | TRBV10-3 | . | CAISPTGYEQYF
TRBJ2-6 | TRBV4-2 | . | CASSQEQGSGANVLTF
TRBJ2-7 | TRBV28 | . | CASSLSHYEQYF
TRBJ2-1 | TRBV9 | . | CASSVTGYNEQFF
TRBJ2-2 | TRBV11-3 | . | CASSKDSTNTGELFF
TRBJ2-1 | TRBV28 | . | CASSFPTIRTDNNEQFF
TRBJ1-1 | TRBV10-3 | . | CAISDVGNREAFF
TRBJ2-7 | TRBV9 | . | CASSVASFSYEQYF
TRBJ2-7 | TRBV4-2 | TRBD2 | CASSQDWGLAGDRYEQYF
TRBJ2-1 | TRBV4-3 | . | CASGRGMGYNEQFF
TRBJ2-7 | TRBV18 | . | CASSPGAIYEQYF
TRBJ2-1 | TRBV11-1 | TRBD1 | CASSSTFGTGPYNEQFF
TRBJ1-2 | TRBV27 | TRBD1 | CASSGSTGEVRGYTF
TRBJ1-5 | TRBV5-8 | . | CATERGNRNQPQHF
TRBJ1-5 | TRBV20-1 | . | CSARLNQPQHF
TRBJ1-2 | TRBV7-2 | . | CASSLGAINSYGYTF